The entry that follows covers one T cell receptor (beta chain) sequence. What it binds is not known. Researchers ran the PCR with 60 Vbeta and 13 Jbeta primers. Profiling relied on immunoSEQ multiplex PCR, and the TCRdb table lists in-frame clones only, not all of them. The profile shows around 150,000 clones, about 76% of them singletons. The V end was cut by 0 bases, the J end by 4 bases, with 13 bases between. The CDR3 runs to 15 residues. The germline V gene encodes CDR1 GTSNPN and CDR2 SVGIG (reference sequence). This sample was taken from a study of cytomegalovirus exposure and HLA in healthy donors. Overall study: Sequencing of 150 million to 200 million T cells in an earlier analysis found 95 million to 120 million unique TCR beta sequences. The study, taken as a whole, reports: The classifier was said to identify cytomegalovirus status with high specificity and sensitivity. Sequence variants that were highly shared formed a cluster that was likely a sequencing artifact.

This TCR was recovered from a male donor in good health and CMV-seropositive. This chain uses TRBV30 with TRBJ1-3, with a possible D match to TRBD1 (5 bases). Sequencing used PBMCs. CDR3 coding DNA: TGTGCCTGGAGTGTACGTAGGGGCCCCGGAAACACCATATATTTT. Translation: CAWSVRRGPGNTIYF.